The present TCR beta chain was sequenced within a study of T cell responses to AZD1222 COVID-19 vaccine. Regarding the study as a whole: Baseline testing showed seropositivity in only a handful of AZD1222 recipients. There were vaccine-associated CD4 TCRs across spike, dominant at 160-218 and 743-854.

Comments on this clone: Its specificity is not known.

Trimming stripped 5 bases from V and 9 bases from J, with 13 bases between. The CDR3 has 12 amino acids. Germline V gene sequence: CDR1 MDHEN, CDR2 SYDVKM. Generated by immunoSEQ multiplex PCR, the TCRdb table keeps only in-frame clones and is missing some. This table holds some 97,000 clones, more than 75% found once. This chain uses TRBV28 with TRBJ1-1; D unresolved. The receptor's source is an adult in good health. The sample here was peripheral blood, taken on day 0 of MenACWY control vaccination. The CDR3 DNA sequence: TGTGCCAGCAGTCCGTGGCCCGAAAAAGCTTTCTTT. This encodes CASSPWPEKAFF.